This record covers a single T cell receptor beta chain. Germline CDR1 is MGHDK and CDR2 is SYGVNS. This CDR3 comprises 15 residues. With 5 bases removed from V and 1 base from J, the gap between germline ends came to 14 bases. The repertoire was sequenced with immunoSEQ multiplex PCR; TCRdb's copy has only in-frame clones and lacks some. This table holds 40,000 to 60,000 clones, 75% to 90% found once. This specimen belongs to a study of OX40 agonist ivuxolimab in advanced cancers. The sequencing used CD4+ or CD8+ T cells sorted from blood, collected in a trial of the OX40 agonist ivuxolimab. The sequence derives from an adult with an advanced solid tumor such as melanoma, head and neck, liver or kidney cancer. The V call is TRBV25-1, the J call TRBJ1-2; a weak D match, TRBD1 (5 bases). The chain's CDR3 is CASSSGAGGNYGYTF. DNA for the CDR3: TGTGCCAGCAGTTCAGGCGCGGGGGGTAACTATGGCTACACCTTC.